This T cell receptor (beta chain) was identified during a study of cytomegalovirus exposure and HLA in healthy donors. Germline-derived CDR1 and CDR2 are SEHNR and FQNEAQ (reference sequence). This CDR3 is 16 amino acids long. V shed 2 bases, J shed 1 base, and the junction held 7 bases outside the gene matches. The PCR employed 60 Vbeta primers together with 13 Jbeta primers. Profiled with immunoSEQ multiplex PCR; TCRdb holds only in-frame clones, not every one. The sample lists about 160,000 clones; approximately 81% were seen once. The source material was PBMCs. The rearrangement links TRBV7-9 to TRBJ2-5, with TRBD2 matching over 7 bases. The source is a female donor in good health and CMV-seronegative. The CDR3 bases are TGTGCCAGCAGCTTATGGGGCGCTAGCGGCCAAGAGACCCAGTACTTC. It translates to CASSLWGASGQETQYF.